What follows are 20 T cell receptor beta chains derived from one specimen sequenced in a study of follicular helper T cells after annual influenza vaccination. The assay was immunoSEQ multiplex PCR, and TCRdb's table has in-frame clones only and misses some. The sample carries about 7,800 clones, less than 90% recorded once. Regarding time point: 2014-2015 season, 7 days after vaccination. The material was CXCR5+ CD38- circulating T follicular helper cells from blood, obtained 7 days after influenza vaccination. This sample's subset: circulating Tfh, non-naive CD4+CXCR5+PD-1+ (ICOS+CD38+ or ICOS-CD38-). The receptors stem from an adult who received the influenza vaccine.

This clone was counted between two and nine times. The J gene is TRBJ1-2, the V gene TRBV7-2, with D unresolved. The V end was cut by 5 bases, the J end by 2 bases, with 15 bases between. The CDR3 runs to 15 residues. CDR1 and CDR2 (germline): SGHTA, FQGNSA. CDR3 amino acids: CASSNKTLRNYGYTF. The DNA for the CDR3 is TGTGCCAGCAGCAACAAGACGCTACGGAACTATGGCTACACCTTC.

The chain employs TRBV9 and TRBJ2-3; weak D call: TRBD1 (5 bases). The CDR3 extends over 15 amino acids. Trimming removed 3 bases at V and 0 bases at J, with 11 bases between. Germline assignment: CDR1 SGDLS and CDR2 YYNGEE. The CDR3 here is CASSDRRVSTDTQYF. CDR3 bases: TGTGCCAGCAGCGACCGCAGGGTTAGCACAGATACGCAGTATTTT.

This clone has just one count. The chain uses TRBV27 and TRBJ1-5, with TRBD1 as a possible D gene (5 bases). The CDR3 consists of 15 residues. V was cut by 3 bases and J by 0 bases, with 9 bases left in between. The germline gives CDR1 MNHEY, CDR2 SMNVEV (reference sequence). This CDR3 is CASSFDSYSNQPQHF. The CDR3 coding sequence is TGTGCCAGCAGTTTCGACAGCTATAGCAATCAGCCCCAGCATTTT.

The rearrangement joins TRBV28 to TRBJ1-3, with D perhaps matching TRBD1 (6 bases). This CDR3 region has 16 residues. Germline CDR1 MDHEN, CDR2 SYDVKM. Between the trimmed V and J ends, which lost 6 bases and 4 bases, there was a span of 19 bases. The CDR3 coding sequence is TGTGCCAGCAGCAGCGCAGGGGTTCTATTGGGAAACACCATATATTTT. It codes for CASSSAGVLLGNTIYF.

This rearrangement joins TRBV18 to TRBJ1-2, with 10 bases aligning to TRBD1. The V and J ends lost 3 bases and 4 bases, in that order; junction bases with no gene match: 8. The CDR3 has 16 residues. Germline V gene lookup returns CDR1 KGHSH and CDR2 LQKENI. CDR3 protein: CASSPEGQGEAYGYTF. CDR3 bases: TGTGCCAGCTCACCTGAAGGACAGGGGGAAGCCTATGGCTACACCTTC.

The chain carries TRBV7-2 and TRBJ2-7; tentatively, D is TRBD2 (6 bases). The CDR3 spans 15 residues. The germline V gene encodes CDR1 SGHTA and CDR2 FQGNSA. Trimming pared 1 base from V and 2 bases from J, leaving 12 bases between. The CDR3, as DNA: TGTGCCAGCAGCTTAGGTCGTGGGAGGCCCTACGAGCAGTACTTC. It yields the protein CASSLGRGRPYEQYF.

This clone was observed once. The genes are TRBV12-5 and TRBJ1-2, with D tentatively TRBD1 (5 bases). This CDR3 contains 16 residues. Trimming took off 0 bases at V and 0 bases at J, with 11 bases between the two ends. CDR1 and CDR2 (germline): LGHNT, FRNRAP. CDR3 nucleotides: TGTGCTAGTGGTTTGGTAATCGACAGATCTAACTATGGCTACACCTTC. It specifies CASGLVIDRSNYGYTF.

The rearrangement uses TRBV15 and TRBJ2-7, with D possibly being TRBD1 or TRBD2 (5 bases each). This CDR3 is built from 15 residues. In germline, CDR1 is LNHNV, CDR2 YYDKDF (reference sequence). V lost 0 bases to trimming and J lost 3 bases, with 12 bases between them. The CDR3 nucleotides are TGTGCCACCAGCAGAGATGAGGGGACCTACTACGAGCAGTACTTC. As protein: CATSRDEGTYYEQYF. Full variable domain (remainder filled in from reference TRBV15 and TRBJ2-7): DAMVIQNPRYQVTQFGKPVTLSCSQTLNHNVMYWYQQKSSQAPKLLFHYYDKDFNNEADTPDNFQSRRPNTSFCFLDIRSPGLGDTAMYLCATSRDEGTYYEQYFGPGTRLTVT.

This clone came up once. The chain employs TRBV7-8 and TRBJ2-3; 8 bases fit TRBD2. Trimming took 2 bases from V and 2 from J; bases not matched to a gene: 6. This CDR3 contains 16 residues. Germline values: CDR1 SGHVS, CDR2 FQNEAQ. CDR3 nucleotides: TGTGCCAGCAGCTTAAGGCGGGGGGACCCCACAGATACGCAGTATTTT. The encoded protein is CASSLRRGDPTDTQYF.

This chain uses TRBV28 with TRBJ1-2; D remains unclear. The CDR3 is 16 residues long. Trimming stripped 6 bases from V and 3 bases from J, with 20 bases between. Looked up from germline, CDR1 is MDHEN and CDR2 is SYDVKM. In DNA, the CDR3 is TGTGCCAGCAGATCCCGAGGAGGGAGGGAGGACTATGGCTACACCTTC. It codes for CASRSRGGREDYGYTF.

The chain recombines TRBV4-3 with TRBJ2-7; TRBD2 agrees at 13 bases. Germline V gene sequence: CDR1 LGHNA, CDR2 YSLEER. The CDR3 sequence is 14 residues long. With V trimmed by 4 bases and J by 8 bases, 5 bases remained unmatched. Here the CDR3 DNA reads TGCGCCAGCAGCCTAGGGACTAGCGGGGACCAGCAGTACTTC. Encoded protein: CASSLGTSGDQQYF.

The chain uses TRBV28 and TRBJ2-3; D is perhaps TRBD1 or TRBD2 (5 bases each). Trimming removed 7 bases at V and 3 bases at J, with 20 bases between. The CDR3 covers 16 residues. From germline, CDR1 is MDHEN and CDR2 SYDVKM. The CDR3 reads CASILMGVTLTDTQYF. The CDR3 nucleotides are TGTGCCAGCATCCTCATGGGGGTCACATTGACAGATACGCAGTATTTT.

CDR3 protein: CASSLRDGSTDTQYF. CDR3 in DNA: TGCGCCAGCAGCTTAAGGGACGGCAGCACAGATACGCAGTATTTT. The V call is TRBV5-1, the J call TRBJ2-3, with D possibly called TRBD1 or TRBD2 (5 bases each). Trimming took 2 bases from V and 0 from J, leaving 10 bases between them. Germline CDR1 reads SGHRS; CDR2 reads YFSETQ. This CDR3 has 15 amino acids. Full variable domain (remainder filled in from reference TRBV5-1 and TRBJ2-3): KAGVTQTPRYLIKTRGQQVTLSCSPISGHRSVSWYQQTPGQGLQFLFEYFSETQRNKGNFPGRFSGRQFSNSRSEMNVSTLELGDSALYLCASSLRDGSTDTQYFGPGTRLTVL.

This rearrangement joins TRBV7-2 to TRBJ2-5; 7 bases line up with TRBD2. Germline CDR1 and CDR2: SGHTA and FQGNSA. V shed 5 bases and J 2 bases; nucleotides not matched to a gene: 11. The length of the CDR3 is 16 residues. CDR3: CASSTSSSGSQETQYF. The CDR3 region has the DNA TGTGCCAGCAGCACATCATCTAGCGGAAGTCAAGAGACCCAGTACTTC.

The chain links TRBV2 to TRBJ2-5, with D perhaps matching TRBD2 (6 bases). Germline lookup yields CDR1 SNHLY and CDR2 FYNNEI. Trimming cost V 8 bases and J 5 bases, with 15 bases left between them. This CDR3 region has 13 residues. The CDR3 here is CASGRWRSETQYF. CDR3 nucleotides: TGTGCCAGCGGGAGGTGGAGGAGCGAGACCCAGTACTTC.

The chain employs TRBV2 and TRBJ1-2; no firm D call. Germline-derived CDR1 and CDR2 are SNHLY and FYNNEI. The CDR3 loop spans 12 amino acids. Trimming cost V 8 bases and J 8 bases, with 15 bases left between them. CDR3 bases: TGTGCCAGCTCATGGGGATCGGAGGGCTACACCTTC. Its translation: CASSWGSEGYTF.

The chain links TRBV11-2 to TRBJ1-3; perhaps TRBD1 as D (6 bases). The CDR3 has 15 residues. Trimming cost V 4 bases and J 8 bases, with 18 bases left between them. Germline V gives CDR1 SGHAT, CDR2 FQNNGV. DNA of the CDR3: TGTGCCAGCAGCTCCTCGGACAGTCTCGTCGACACCATATATTTT. Its protein is CASSSSDSLVDTIYF.

The J gene is TRBJ2-3, the V gene TRBV2; D is perhaps TRBD2 (5 bases). Trimming stripped 6 bases from V and 2 bases from J, with 15 bases between. Looked up from germline, CDR1 is SNHLY and CDR2 is FYNNEI. The CDR3 extends over 15 amino acids. The CDR3 DNA sequence: TGTGCCAGCAGCCAGGAGGCTCCCGTCACAGATACGCAGTATTTT. It codes for CASSQEAPVTDTQYF.

The chain employs TRBV30 and TRBJ2-3; 12 nucleotides match TRBD2. This CDR3 has 16 amino acids. The trim removed 2 bases at V and 1 base at J, leaving 4 bases unmatched. Germline CDR1 GTSNPN, CDR2 SVGIG (reference sequence). The chain's CDR3 is CAWSTRTSGGTDTQYF. The CDR3 bases are TGTGCCTGGAGTACAAGGACTAGCGGGGGCACAGATACGCAGTATTTT.

This sequence joins TRBV2 and TRBJ1-1, with 9 bases identical to TRBD1. With V trimmed by 6 bases and J by 1 base, 6 bases remained unmatched. Germline CDR1 and CDR2: SNHLY and FYNNEI. The CDR3 contains 15 residues. DNA of the CDR3: TGTGCCAGCAGATCACAGGGGGCTACGAACACTGAAGCTTTCTTT. It is translated as CASRSQGATNTEAFF.